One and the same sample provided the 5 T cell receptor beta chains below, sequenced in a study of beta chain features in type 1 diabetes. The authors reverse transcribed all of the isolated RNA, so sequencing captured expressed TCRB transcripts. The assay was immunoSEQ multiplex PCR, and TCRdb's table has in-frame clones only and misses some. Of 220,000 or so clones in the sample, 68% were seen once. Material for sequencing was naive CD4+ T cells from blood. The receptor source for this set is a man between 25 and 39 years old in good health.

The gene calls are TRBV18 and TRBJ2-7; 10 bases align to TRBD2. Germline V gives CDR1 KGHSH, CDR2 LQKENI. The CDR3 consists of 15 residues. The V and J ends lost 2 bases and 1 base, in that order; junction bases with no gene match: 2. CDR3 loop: CASSPRTSGSYEQYF. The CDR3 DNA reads TGTGCCAGCTCACCAAGGACTAGCGGTTCCTACGAGCAGTACTTC.

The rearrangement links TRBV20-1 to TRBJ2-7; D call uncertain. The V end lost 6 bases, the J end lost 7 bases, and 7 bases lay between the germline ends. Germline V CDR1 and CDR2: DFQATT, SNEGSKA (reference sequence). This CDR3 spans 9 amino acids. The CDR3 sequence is CSAIREQYF. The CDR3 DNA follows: TGCAGTGCAATCCGAGAGCAGTACTTC.

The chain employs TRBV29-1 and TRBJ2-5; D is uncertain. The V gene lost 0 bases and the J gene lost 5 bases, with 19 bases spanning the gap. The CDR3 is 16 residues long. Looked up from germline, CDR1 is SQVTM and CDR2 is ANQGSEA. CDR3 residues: CSVEDTSRPPVETQYF. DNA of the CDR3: TGCAGCGTTGAAGATACGTCGCGGCCACCAGTTGAGACCCAGTACTTC.

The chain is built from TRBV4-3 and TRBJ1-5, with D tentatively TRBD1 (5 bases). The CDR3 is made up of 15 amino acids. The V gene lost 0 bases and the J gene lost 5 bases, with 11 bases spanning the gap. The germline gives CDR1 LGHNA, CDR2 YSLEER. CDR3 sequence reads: CASSQDGQGHQPQHF. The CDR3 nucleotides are TGCGCCAGCAGCCAAGATGGCCAGGGACATCAGCCCCAGCATTTT.

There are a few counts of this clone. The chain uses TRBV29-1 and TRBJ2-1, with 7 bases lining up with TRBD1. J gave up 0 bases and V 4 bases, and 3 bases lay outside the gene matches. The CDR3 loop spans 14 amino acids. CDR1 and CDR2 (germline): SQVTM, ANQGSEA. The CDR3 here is CSVGRTGSYNEQFF. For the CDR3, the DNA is TGCAGCGTTGGTCGGACAGGCTCCTACAATGAGCAGTTCTTC.